The sequence of this T cell receptor beta chain was determined in a study of blood T cell repertoires in COVID-19 (dated by TCRdb to about 2020). In terms of the full investigation: Samples covering the acute and convalescent phases of COVID-19 were provided by collaborators in the United States, Italy and Spain. Subjects who had been exposed to COVID-19, were actively infected with it, or had recovered from it provided the deeply sampled blood TCRbeta repertoires that made up the dataset. Sample metadata almost always included a de-identified subject ID, COVID-19 status, age in years and sex. The samples were drawn from the first 160 participants of the ongoing ImmuneRACE study and from 1,200 or so subjects provided by 6 global collaborators. Where available, HLA class I and class II types were taken from metadata supplied by the sample provider and were not determined by assay-based typing. The repertoires were released in a freely available public database intended as a resource for research on the immune response to SARS-CoV-2. The prospective study material was composed of cDNA or gDNA derived from T cells, B-cell-depleted T cells, or PBMCs. Summary of the overall study and its limitations: The amount of clinical and demographic metadata varied by source and participant and was provided uncurated.

A second Seattle source provided samples from volunteer blood donors who had recovered from COVID-19. Whole blood was collected in K2EDTA tubes by collaborating institutions according to the institutions' own protocols. Collaborator samples were shipped for TCRbeta analysis as frozen whole blood, isolated PBMCs, or DNA extracted from either sample type. The immunoSEQ Assay, a bias-controlled multiplex PCR, was used to amplify TCRbeta CDR3 regions from genomic DNA. Concerning the study's data processing: Nucleated cell counts per sample were estimated from amplification of reference gene primers within the assay. To quantify the absolute abundance of each unique TCRbeta CDR3 rearrangement, sequence reads were collapsed and filtered. For each sample, productive Simpson clonality was calculated as the square root of Simpson's diversity index across productive rearrangements. Sourced from immuneACCESS, this table was stored by TCRdb with only in-frame sequences that have V and J called. A share of the clones is absent; for the studies checked, an unresolved V gene accounts for under half, and the remainder has no known explanation. V and J calls and clone size come straight from that table; D and trimming were deduced from the DNA. The sample table lists a few hundred thousand clones, 89% of them with a count of one. The ten largest clonotypes hold 4% to 5% of the sample.

Trimming removed 4 bases from V and 3 bases from J; the gene matches leave 17 bases unexplained. Sequences MGHRA (CDR1) and YSYEKL (CDR2) are obtained from the germline V gene. The CDR3 runs 18 amino acids, cysteine and phenylalanine included. Of all the DNA, just the CDR3 is kept, 54 bases in frame from base 1. Note on this clone: What antigen it recognizes has not been identified. Base qualities were left out, and no much larger clone turns up one base away.

In this chain, TRBV4-1 is recombined with TRBJ1-1, with 7 bases in between that match TRBD1. The sequenced sample consisted of peripheral blood. This TCR came from a woman aged 35 to 49 who had recovered from COVID-19. The CDR3 protein is CASSPLQTRTGRYTEAFF. The nucleotide sequence is given as TGCGCCAGCAGCCCACTTCAGACTAGGACAGGAAGGTACACTGAAGCTTTCTTT.